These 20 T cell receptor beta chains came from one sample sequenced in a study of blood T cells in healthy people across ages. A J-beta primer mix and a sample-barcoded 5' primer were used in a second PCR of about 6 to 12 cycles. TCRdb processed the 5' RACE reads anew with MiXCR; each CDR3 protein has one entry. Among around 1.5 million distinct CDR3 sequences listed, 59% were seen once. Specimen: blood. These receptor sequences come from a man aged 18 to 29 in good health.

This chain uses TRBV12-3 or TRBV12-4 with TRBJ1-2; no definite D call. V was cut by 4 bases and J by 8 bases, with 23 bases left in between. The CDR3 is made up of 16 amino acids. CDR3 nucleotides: TGTGCCAGCAGTTATTCTACAAGGTTTGAAGGATGGGGCTACACCTTC. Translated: CASSYSTRFEGWGYTF.

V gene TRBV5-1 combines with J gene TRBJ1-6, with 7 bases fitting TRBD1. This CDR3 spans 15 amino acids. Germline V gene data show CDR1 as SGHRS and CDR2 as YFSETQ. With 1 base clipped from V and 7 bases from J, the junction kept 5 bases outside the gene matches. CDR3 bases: TGCGCCAGCAGCTTGAAGGGGGCAGGGAATTCACCCCTCCACTTT. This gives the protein CASSLKGAGNSPLHF.

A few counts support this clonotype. The CDR3 nucleotides are TGTGCCAGCAGCTGGACAGGGGGCGCCCCAGATACGCAGTATTTT. Translation gives CASSWTGGAPDTQYF. The chain has TRBV5-6 and TRBJ2-3; 11 bases are a match to TRBD1. This CDR3 is built from 15 residues. Germline V CDR1 and CDR2: SGHDT, YYEEEE. Trimming at V came to 3 bases and at J to 4 bases, leaving 4 bases not matched to a gene. Based on the CDR3 plus reference TRBV5-6 and TRBJ2-3, the full variable domain is DAGVTQSPTHLIKTRGQQVTLRCSPKSGHDTVSWYQQALGQGPQFIFQYYEEEERQRGNFPDRFSGHQFPNYSSELNVNALLLGDSALYLCASSWTGGAPDTQYFGPGTRLTVL.

The CDR3 loop reads CASSKGTSGNEQFF. Written as DNA, the CDR3 is TGTGCCAGCAGTAAGGGGACTAGCGGTAATGAGCAGTTCTTC. This chain joins TRBV27 and TRBJ2-1; TRBD2 matches 11 bases. This CDR3 has 14 amino acids. CDR1 is MNHEY and CDR2 is SMNVEV in the germline V gene (reference sequence). Trimming at V came to 5 bases and at J to 7 bases, leaving 4 bases not matched to a gene.

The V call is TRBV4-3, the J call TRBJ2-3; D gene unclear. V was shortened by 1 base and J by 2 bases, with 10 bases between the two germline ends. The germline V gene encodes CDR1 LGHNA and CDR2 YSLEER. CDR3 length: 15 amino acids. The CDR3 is CASSQGRADTDTQYF. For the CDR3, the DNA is TGCGCCAGCAGCCAAGGAAGGGCCGACACAGATACGCAGTATTTT.

The CDR3 reads CASRFGGGLAGNEQFF. The DNA for the CDR3 is TGTGCCAGCAGGTTCGGAGGGGGACTAGCAGGGAATGAGCAGTTCTTC. The rearrangement joins TRBV7-2 to TRBJ2-1, with TRBD2 identical over 9 bases. The CDR3 sequence is 16 residues long. Trimming at V came to 6 bases and at J to 7 bases, leaving 13 bases not matched to a gene. Germline lookup yields CDR1 SGHTA and CDR2 FQGNSA.

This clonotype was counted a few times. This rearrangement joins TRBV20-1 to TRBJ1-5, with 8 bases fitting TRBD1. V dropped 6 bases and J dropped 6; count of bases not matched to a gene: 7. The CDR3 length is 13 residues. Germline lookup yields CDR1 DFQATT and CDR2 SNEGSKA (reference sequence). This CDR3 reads CSATDRVGQPQHF. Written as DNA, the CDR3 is TGCAGTGCCACGGACAGGGTCGGTCAGCCCCAGCATTTT.

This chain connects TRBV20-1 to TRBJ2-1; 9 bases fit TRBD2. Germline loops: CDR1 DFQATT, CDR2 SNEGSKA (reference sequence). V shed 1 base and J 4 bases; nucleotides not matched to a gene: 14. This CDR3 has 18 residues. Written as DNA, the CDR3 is TGCAGTGCTAGAGGAGTGTTGGCGGGGGGGCGACAATACAATGAGCAGTTCTTC. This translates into CSARGVLAGGRQYNEQFF.

CDR3 DNA: TGCGCCAGCAGCCTATCTCCCTCCGGGACAGGGCTTTACGAGCAGTACTTC. Encoded protein: CASSLSPSGTGLYEQYF. The chain is built from TRBV4-1 and TRBJ2-7; 9 nucleotides match TRBD1. The CDR3 runs to 17 residues. The V gene's germline CDR1 is MGHRA and CDR2 YSYEKL. V shed 4 bases, J shed 4 bases, and the junction held 14 bases outside the gene matches.

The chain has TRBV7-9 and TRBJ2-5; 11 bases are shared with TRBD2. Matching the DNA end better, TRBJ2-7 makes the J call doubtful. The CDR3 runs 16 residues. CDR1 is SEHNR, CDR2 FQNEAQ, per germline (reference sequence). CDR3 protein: CASSSRNSGRAYEQYF. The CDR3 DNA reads TGTGCCAGCAGCTCGAGGAATAGCGGGAGGGCCTACGAGCAGTACTTC.

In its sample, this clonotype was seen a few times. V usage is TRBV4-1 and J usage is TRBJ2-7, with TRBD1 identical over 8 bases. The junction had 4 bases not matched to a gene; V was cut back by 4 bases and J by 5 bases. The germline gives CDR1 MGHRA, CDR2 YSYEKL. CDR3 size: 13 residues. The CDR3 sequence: CASSLTGANEQYF. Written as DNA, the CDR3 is TGCGCCAGCAGCCTGACAGGGGCTAACGAGCAGTACTTC.

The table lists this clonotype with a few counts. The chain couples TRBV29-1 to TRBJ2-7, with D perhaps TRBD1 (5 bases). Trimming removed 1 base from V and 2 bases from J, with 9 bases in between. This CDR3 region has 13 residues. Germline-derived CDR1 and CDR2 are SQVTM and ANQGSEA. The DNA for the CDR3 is TGCAGCGTTGAAGTCGGACAAACCTACGAGCAGTACTTC. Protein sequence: CSVEVGQTYEQYF.

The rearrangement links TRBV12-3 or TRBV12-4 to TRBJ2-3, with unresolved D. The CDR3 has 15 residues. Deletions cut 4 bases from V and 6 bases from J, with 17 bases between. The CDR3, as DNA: TGTGCCAGCAGTTCACAAACCCAGACCTGGGATACGCAGTATTTT. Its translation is CASSSQTQTWDTQYF.

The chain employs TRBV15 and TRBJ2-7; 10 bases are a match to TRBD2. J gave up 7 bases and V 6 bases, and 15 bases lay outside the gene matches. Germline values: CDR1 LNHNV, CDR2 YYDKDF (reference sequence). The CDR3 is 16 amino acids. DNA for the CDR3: TGTGCCACCAGGGATACCTCTAGCGGGGGAAACTATGAGCAGTACTTC. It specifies CATRDTSSGGNYEQYF. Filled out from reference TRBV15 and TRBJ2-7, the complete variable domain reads DAMVIQNPRYQVTQFGKPVTLSCSQTLNHNVMYWYQQKSSQAPKLLFHYYDKDFNNEADTPDNFQSRRPNTSFCFLDIRSPGLGDTAMYLCATRDTSSGGNYEQYFGPGTRLTVT.

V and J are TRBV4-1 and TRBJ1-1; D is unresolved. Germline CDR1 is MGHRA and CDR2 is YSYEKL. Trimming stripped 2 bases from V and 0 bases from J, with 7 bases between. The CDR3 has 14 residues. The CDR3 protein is CASSQISLNTEAFF. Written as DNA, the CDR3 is TGCGCCAGCAGCCAAATCAGTCTGAACACTGAAGCTTTCTTT.

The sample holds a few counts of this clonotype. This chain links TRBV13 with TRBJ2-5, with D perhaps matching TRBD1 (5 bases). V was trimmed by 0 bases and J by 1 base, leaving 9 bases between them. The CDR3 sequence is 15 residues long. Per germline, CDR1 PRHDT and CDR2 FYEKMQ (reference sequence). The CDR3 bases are TGTGCCAGCAGCTTAGGCGCTCAGGGCCAAGAGACCCAGTACTTC. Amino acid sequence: CASSLGAQGQETQYF.

For the CDR3, the DNA is TGTGCCACCAGCAGAGATAGGGGAGGTGAAGGAGAAAAACTGTTTTTT. Amino acids: CATSRDRGGEGEKLFF. J is TRBJ1-4 and V is TRBV15; maybe TRBD1 (5 bases). The CDR3 loop spans 16 amino acids. The V and J ends lost 0 bases and 8 bases respectively, with 16 bases between them. CDR1 and CDR2 from the germline V gene are LNHNV and YYDKDF (reference sequence).

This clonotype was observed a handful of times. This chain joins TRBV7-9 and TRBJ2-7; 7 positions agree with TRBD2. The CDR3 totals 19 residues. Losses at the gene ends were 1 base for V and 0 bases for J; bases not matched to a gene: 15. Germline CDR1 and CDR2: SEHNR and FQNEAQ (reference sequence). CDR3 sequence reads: CASSLVGIGLAASSYEQYF. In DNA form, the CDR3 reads TGTGCCAGCAGCTTAGTGGGGATTGGGCTAGCGGCCAGCTCCTACGAGCAGTACTTC.

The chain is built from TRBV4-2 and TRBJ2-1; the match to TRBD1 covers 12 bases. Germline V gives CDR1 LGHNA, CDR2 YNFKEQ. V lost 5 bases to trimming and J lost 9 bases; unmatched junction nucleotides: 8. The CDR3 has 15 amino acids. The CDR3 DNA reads TGTGCCAGCAGCGCGGGACAGGGGGCGCAGAGTGAGCAGTTCTTC. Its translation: CASSAGQGAQSEQFF.

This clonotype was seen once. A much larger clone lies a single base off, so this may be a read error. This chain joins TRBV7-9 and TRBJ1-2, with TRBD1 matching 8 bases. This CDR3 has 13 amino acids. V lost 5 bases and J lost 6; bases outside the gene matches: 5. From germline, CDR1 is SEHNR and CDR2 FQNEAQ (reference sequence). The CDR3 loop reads CASSAQGANGYTF. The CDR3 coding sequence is TGTGCCAGCAGCGCCCAGGGGGCCAATGGCTACACCTTC. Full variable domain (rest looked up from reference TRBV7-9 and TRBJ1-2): DTGVSQNPRHKITKRGQNVTFRCDPISEHNRLYWYRQTLGQGPEFLTYFQNEAQLEKSRLLSDRFSAERPKGSFSTLEIQRTEQGDSAMYLCASSAQGANGYTFGSGTRLTVV.